A single sample is the source of the 11 T cell receptor beta chains below, sequenced in a study of shared T cell receptors in the human thymus. Generated by immunoSEQ multiplex PCR, the TCRdb table keeps only in-frame clones and is missing some. Of approximately 760,000 clones in the sample, 80% to 90% were seen once. The data were also submitted as part of a second study, on human thymus T cells.

Sample: thymocytes. Every receptor here comes from a girl in the first two years of life with a congenital heart defect.

The rearrangement joins TRBV14 to TRBJ2-5; D uncertain. From germline, CDR1 is SGHDN and CDR2 FVKESK. Trimming stripped 3 bases from V and 3 bases from J, with 8 bases between. The CDR3 extends over 13 amino acids. The CDR3 DNA follows: TGTGCCAGCAGCCAGCAGGTCAAAGAGACCCAGTACTTC. It codes for CASSQQVKETQYF.

This chain joins TRBV19 and TRBJ2-3; TRBD1 is a possible D gene (7 bases). This CDR3 comprises 16 residues. Germline CDR1 and CDR2: LNHDA and SQIVND (reference sequence). Trimming left V 0 bases short and J 4 bases short, with 14 bases between. The CDR3 loop is CASSIETGSGADTQYF. The CDR3 region has the DNA TGTGCCAGTAGTATAGAGACAGGGTCGGGGGCAGATACGCAGTATTTT.

The chain has TRBV11-2 and TRBJ1-6; the match to TRBD1 covers 7 bases. There are 15 residues in the CDR3. The germline V gene has CDR1 SGHAT and CDR2 FQNNGV. V shed 2 bases, J shed 7 bases, and the junction held 5 bases outside the gene matches. CDR3 sequence reads: CASSLKDRKNSPLHF. Here the CDR3 DNA reads TGTGCCAGCAGCTTAAAGGACAGGAAGAATTCACCCCTCCACTTT.

The chain has TRBV9 and TRBJ1-3; D is ambiguous. CDR3 length: 16 amino acids. Germline CDR1 reads SGDLS; CDR2 reads YYNGEE. V lost 0 bases and J lost 8, with 18 bases in between. CDR3 amino acids: CASSVEYEANNYTIYF. For the CDR3, the DNA is TGTGCCAGCAGCGTAGAATACGAAGCCAATAATTACACCATATATTTT.

In this sample, this clone turned up once. This chain links TRBV27 with TRBJ1-1, with D tentatively TRBD1 (6 bases). The CDR3 runs to 14 residues. Between the trimmed V and J ends, which lost 7 bases and 4 bases, there was a span of 16 bases. The germline gives CDR1 MNHEY, CDR2 SMNVEV (reference sequence). The DNA for the CDR3 is TGTGCCAGCACACCCGGGCAGGGGCGCACTGAAGCTTTCTTT. Translating gives CASTPGQGRTEAFF.

V and J are TRBV27 and TRBJ2-1; 9 bases map to TRBD1. V trimming: 2 bases; J trimming: 6 bases; junction bases outside the gene matches: 5. This CDR3 is 15 amino acids long. Germline V gene data show CDR1 as MNHEY and CDR2 as SMNVEV (reference sequence). The CDR3 nucleotides read TGTGCCAGCAGTTTAAACAGGGGGCGAGGCAATGAGCAGTTCTTC. Translating it yields CASSLNRGRGNEQFF.

A word on this clone: The junction departs from the called germline gene at one end, perhaps through a read error. This specimen includes other DNA sequences encoding the same CDR3. The rearrangement uses TRBV5-1 and TRBJ1-1; 8 bases map to TRBD1. CDR1 is SGHRS, CDR2 YFSETQ, per germline. The CDR3 is 16 residues long. The CDR3 is CASSFHTGTGLDEAFF. The CDR3 DNA is TGCGCAAGCAGCTTCCATACCGGGACAGGCCTCGATGAAGCTTTCTTT.

The J gene is TRBJ2-1, the V gene TRBV5-1, with TRBD1 matching 8 bases. V was clipped by 4 bases and J by 4 bases; unmatched bases: 7. Germline assignment: CDR1 SGHRS and CDR2 YFSETQ. This CDR3 spans 15 amino acids. CDR3 coding DNA: TGCGCCAGCAGCATACACCGGACAGGGTACAATGAGCAGTTCTTC. This codes for CASSIHRTGYNEQFF.

V gene TRBV4-3 combines with J gene TRBJ1-2; D gene unclear. Looked up from germline, CDR1 is LGHNA and CDR2 is YSLEER. The CDR3 sequence is 15 residues long. V was shortened by 0 bases and J by 4 bases, with 12 bases between the two germline ends. The chain's CDR3 is CASSQDGTDIYGYTF. For the CDR3, the DNA is TGCGCCAGCAGCCAAGATGGTACAGACATCTATGGCTACACCTTC.

There are a few counts of this clone. The chain is built from TRBV5-6 and TRBJ1-3; D not resolved. The germline V gene has CDR1 SGHDT and CDR2 YYEEEE. Trimming removed 4 bases from V and 0 bases from J, with 20 bases in between. The CDR3 is made up of 18 amino acids. The CDR3 DNA sequence: TGTGCCAGCAGCCCCCACGAGAGGACTTCCAGCTCTGGAAACACCATATATTTT. It is translated as CASSPHERTSSSGNTIYF.

The rearrangement uses TRBV10-3 and TRBJ2-3, with a weak D call TRBD2 (5 bases). V lost 6 bases and J 6 bases, leaving 13 bases between the germline ends. The length of the CDR3 is 13 residues. CDR1 ENHRY and CDR2 SYGVKD come from the germline V gene. CDR3 DNA sequence: TGTGCCATCAGGGGAGCGCCCCCCGATACGCAGTATTTT. Protein: CAIRGAPPDTQYF.